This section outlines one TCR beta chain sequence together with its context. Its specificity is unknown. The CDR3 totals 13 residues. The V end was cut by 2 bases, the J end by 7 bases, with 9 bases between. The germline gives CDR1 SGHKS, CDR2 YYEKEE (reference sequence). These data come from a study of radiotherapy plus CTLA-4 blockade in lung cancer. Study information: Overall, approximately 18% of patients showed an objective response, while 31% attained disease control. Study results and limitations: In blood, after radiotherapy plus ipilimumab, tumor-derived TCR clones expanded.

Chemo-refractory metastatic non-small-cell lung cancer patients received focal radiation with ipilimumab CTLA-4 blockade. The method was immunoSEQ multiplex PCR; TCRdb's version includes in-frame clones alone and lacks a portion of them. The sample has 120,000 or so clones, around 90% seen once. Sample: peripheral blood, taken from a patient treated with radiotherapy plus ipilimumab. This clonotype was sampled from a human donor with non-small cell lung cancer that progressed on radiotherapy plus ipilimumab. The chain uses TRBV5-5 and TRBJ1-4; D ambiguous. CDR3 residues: CASSFLWGEKLFF. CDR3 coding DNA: TGTGCCAGCAGCTTTCTCTGGGGTGAAAAACTGTTTTTT.